What follows describes a single T cell receptor (beta chain). The repertoire was sequenced with immunoSEQ multiplex PCR; TCRdb's copy has only in-frame clones and lacks some. Among just under 60,000 clones listed, about four fifths were seen once. Between the trimmed V and J ends, which lost 1 base and 3 bases, there was a span of 8 bases. The germline V gene encodes CDR1 SGHKS and CDR2 YYEKEE (reference sequence). The CDR3 is 15 residues long. Seattle patients were enrolled during active infection and followed longitudinally. These data are taken from a study of blood T cell repertoires in COVID-19. The sequence was obtained from a man older than 75 with COVID-19, enrolled during active disease. V and J are TRBV5-5 and TRBJ2-6, with a weak D call TRBD2 (6 bases). Sequencing input: peripheral blood. In DNA, the CDR3 is TGTGCCAGCAGCTTGCCAGCGGGTGGGGCCAACGTCCTGACTTTC. Its protein product is CASSLPAGGANVLTF. Looking up the rest from reference TRBV5-5 and TRBJ2-6 gives the full variable domain: DAGVTQSPTHLIKTRGQQVTLRCSPISGHKSVSWYQQVLGQGPQFIFQYYEKEERGRGNFPDRFSARQFPNYSSELNVNALLLGDSALYLCASSLPAGGANVLTFGAGSRLTVL.